This TCR beta chain was identified during a study of kidney transplant recipient with SARS-CoV-2 infection. This clonotype has at least ten counts. One entry per CDR3 protein, called by TCRdb with MiXCR from the reads. Among roughly 230,000 distinct CDR3 sequences listed, 29% were seen once. Germline CDR1 reads MDHEN; CDR2 reads SYDVKM. The CDR3 length is 11 residues. Trimming cost V 6 bases and J 3 bases, with 6 bases left between them. The clonotype comes from a male patient aged 25-45 years who had COVID-19 and was a kidney transplant recipient. Some of the T cells may derive from the graft donor. Specimen: a blood sample, collected at baseline and between days 110 and 120 from a kidney transplant recipient. The chain joins TRBV28 to TRBJ2-7, with a weak D call TRBD1 (5 bases). The CDR3 here is CASRTDYEQYF. DNA for the CDR3: TGTGCCAGCAGGACAGACTACGAGCAGTACTTC. Variable domain in full (rest from reference TRBV28 and TRBJ2-7): DVKVTQSSRYLVKRTGEKVFLECVQDMDHENMFWYRQDPGLGLRLIYFSYDVKMKEKGDIPEGYSVSREKKERFSLILESASTNQTSMYLCASRTDYEQYFGPGTRLTVT.